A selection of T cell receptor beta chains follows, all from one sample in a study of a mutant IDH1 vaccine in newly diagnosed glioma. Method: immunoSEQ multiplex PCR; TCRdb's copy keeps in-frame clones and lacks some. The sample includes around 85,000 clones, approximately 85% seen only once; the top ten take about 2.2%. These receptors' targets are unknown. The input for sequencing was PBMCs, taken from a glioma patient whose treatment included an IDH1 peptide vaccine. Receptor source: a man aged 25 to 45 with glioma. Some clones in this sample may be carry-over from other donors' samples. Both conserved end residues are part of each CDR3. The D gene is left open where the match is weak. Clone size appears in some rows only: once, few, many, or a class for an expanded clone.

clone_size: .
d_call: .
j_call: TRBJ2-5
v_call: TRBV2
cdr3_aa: CASSEEGPSETQYF
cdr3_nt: TGTGCCAGCAGTGAAGAGGGGCCAAGTGAGACCCAGTACTTC

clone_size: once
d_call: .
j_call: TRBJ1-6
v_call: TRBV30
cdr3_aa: CAWSVAGGNSPLHF
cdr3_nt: TGTGCCTGGAGTGTTGCCGGGGGAAATTCACCCCTCCACTTT

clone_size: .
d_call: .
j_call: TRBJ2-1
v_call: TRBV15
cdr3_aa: CATSPADNEQFF
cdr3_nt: TGTGCCACCAGCCCAGCGGACAATGAGCAGTTCTTC

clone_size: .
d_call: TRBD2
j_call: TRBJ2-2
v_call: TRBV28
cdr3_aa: CASSTPGRAAGELFF
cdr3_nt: TGTGCCAGCAGTACCCCCGGGAGGGCCGCCGGGGAGCTGTTTTTT

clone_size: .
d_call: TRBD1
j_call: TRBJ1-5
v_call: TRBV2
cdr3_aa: CASSEQGGQPQHF
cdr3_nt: TGTGCCAGCAGTGAACAGGGGGGCCAGCCCCAGCATTTT

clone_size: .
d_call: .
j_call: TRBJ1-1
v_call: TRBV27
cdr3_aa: CASRLDGYTEAFF
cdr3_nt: TGTGCCAGCAGGCTGGACGGATACACTGAAGCTTTCTTT

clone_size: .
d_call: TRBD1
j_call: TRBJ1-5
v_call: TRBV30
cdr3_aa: CAWRDRAGGSNQPQHF
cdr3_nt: TGTGCCTGGAGGGACAGGGCGGGGGGGAGCAATCAGCCCCAGCATTTT

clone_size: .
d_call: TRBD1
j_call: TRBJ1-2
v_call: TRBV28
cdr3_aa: CASSPPRTGWRIGYTF
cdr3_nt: TGTGCCAGCAGTCCGCCCAGGACAGGGTGGAGAATTGGCTACACCTTC

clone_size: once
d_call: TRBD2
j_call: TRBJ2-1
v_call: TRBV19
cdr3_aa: CASSLSGGAHNEQFF
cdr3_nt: TGTGCCAGTAGCCTGAGCGGGGGGGCCCACAATGAGCAGTTCTTC

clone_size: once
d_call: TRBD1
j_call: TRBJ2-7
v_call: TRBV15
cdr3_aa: CATGQGYYEQYF
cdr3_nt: TGTGCCACCGGACAGGGCTACTACGAGCAGTACTTC

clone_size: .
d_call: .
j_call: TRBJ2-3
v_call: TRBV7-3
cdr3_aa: CASSLGASTDTQYF
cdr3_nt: TGTGCCAGCAGCTTAGGTGCGTCCACAGATACGCAGTATTTT

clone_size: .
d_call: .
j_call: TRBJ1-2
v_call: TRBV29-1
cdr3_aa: CSVLGTATNYGYTF
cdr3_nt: TGCAGCGTCCTCGGGACCGCTACTAACTATGGCTACACCTTC

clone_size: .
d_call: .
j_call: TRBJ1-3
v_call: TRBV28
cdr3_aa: CASSSRIQNTIYF
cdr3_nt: TGTGCCAGCAGTTCCCGAATCCAAAACACCATATATTTT

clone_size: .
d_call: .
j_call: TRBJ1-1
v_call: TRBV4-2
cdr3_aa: CASSQHTNRNTEAFF
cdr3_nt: TGTGCCAGCAGCCAACATACGAACAGGAACACTGAAGCTTTCTTT

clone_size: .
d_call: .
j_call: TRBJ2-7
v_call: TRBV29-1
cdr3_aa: CSVEVQMSSYEQYF
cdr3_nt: TGCAGCGTTGAAGTCCAAATGAGCTCCTACGAGCAGTACTTC

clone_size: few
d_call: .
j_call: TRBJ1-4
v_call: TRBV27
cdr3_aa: CASRRSRQVEKLFF
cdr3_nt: TGTGCCAGCAGACGGAGTCGACAGGTAGAAAAACTGTTTTTT

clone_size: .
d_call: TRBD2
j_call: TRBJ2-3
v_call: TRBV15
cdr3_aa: CATSRDLNPGLVPDTQYF
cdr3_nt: TGTGCCACCAGCAGGGACCTCAACCCGGGACTAGTTCCGGATACGCAGTATTTT

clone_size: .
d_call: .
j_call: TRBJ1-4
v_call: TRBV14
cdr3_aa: CASSQLSGARGEKLFF
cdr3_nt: TGTGCCAGCAGCCAATTATCAGGGGCGCGCGGCGAAAAACTGTTTTTT

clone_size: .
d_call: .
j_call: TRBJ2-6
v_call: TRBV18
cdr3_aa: CASSGSGANVLTF
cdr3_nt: TGTGCCAGCTCAGGGTCTGGGGCCAACGTCCTGACTTTC

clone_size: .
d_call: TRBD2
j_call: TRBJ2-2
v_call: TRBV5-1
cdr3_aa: CASSPGTSGTGELFF
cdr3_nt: TGCGCCAGCAGCCCCGGGACTAGTGGTACCGGGGAGCTGTTTTTT

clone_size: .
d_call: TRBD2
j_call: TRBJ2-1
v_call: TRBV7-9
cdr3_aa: CASSLAGGAYNEQFF
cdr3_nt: TGTGCCAGCAGCTTAGCGGGAGGGGCCTACAATGAGCAGTTCTTC

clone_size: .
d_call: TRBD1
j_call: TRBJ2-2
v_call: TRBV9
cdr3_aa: CASRNTGANTGELFF
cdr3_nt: TGTGCCAGCCGAAATACAGGGGCGAACACCGGGGAGCTGTTTTTT

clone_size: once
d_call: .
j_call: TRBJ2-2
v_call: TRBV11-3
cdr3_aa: CASSLSRGGITGELFF
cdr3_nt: TGTGCCAGCAGCTTATCCCGTGGGGGAATCACCGGGGAGCTGTTTTTT

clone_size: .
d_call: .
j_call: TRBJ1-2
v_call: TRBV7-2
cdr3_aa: CASSSPVSWYGYTF
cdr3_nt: TGTGCCAGCAGCTCCCCCGTATCATGGTATGGCTACACCTTC

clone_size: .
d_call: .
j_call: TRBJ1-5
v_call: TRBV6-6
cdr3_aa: CASSYAGGGPQPQHF
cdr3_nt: TGTGCCAGCAGTTACGCGGGGGGAGGACCGCAGCCCCAGCATTTT

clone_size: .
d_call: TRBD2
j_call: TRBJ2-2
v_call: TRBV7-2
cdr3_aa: CASSSTSGGSGGELFF
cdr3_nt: TGTGCCAGCAGCTCGACTAGCGGGGGTTCGGGCGGGGAGCTGTTTTTT

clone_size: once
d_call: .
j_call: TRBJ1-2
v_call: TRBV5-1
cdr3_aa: CASSLFGPGDYGYTF
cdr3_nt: TGCGCCAGCAGCTTGTTCGGTCCAGGGGACTATGGCTACACCTTC

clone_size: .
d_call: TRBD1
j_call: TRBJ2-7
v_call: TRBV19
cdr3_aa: CASSRTGGLMEQYF
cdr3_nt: TGTGCCAGTAGCCGGACAGGGGGCTTAATGGAGCAGTACTTC

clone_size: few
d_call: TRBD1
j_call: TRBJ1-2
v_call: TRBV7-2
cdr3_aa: CASSSDRVGYTF
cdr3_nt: TGTGCCAGCAGCTCGGACAGGGTTGGCTACACCTTC

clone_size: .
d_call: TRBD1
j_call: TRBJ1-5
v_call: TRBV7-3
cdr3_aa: CASSQGAGQPQHF
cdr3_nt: TGTGCCAGCAGTCAGGGGGCAGGTCAGCCCCAGCATTTT

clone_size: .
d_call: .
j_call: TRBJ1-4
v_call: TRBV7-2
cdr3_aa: CASSWGGLKEKLFF
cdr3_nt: TGTGCCAGCAGCTGGGGGGGGCTGAAGGAAAAACTGTTTTTT

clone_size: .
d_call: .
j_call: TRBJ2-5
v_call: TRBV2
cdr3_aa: CASSEGGTQYF
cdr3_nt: TGTGCCAGCAGTGAGGGGGGGACCCAGTACTTC

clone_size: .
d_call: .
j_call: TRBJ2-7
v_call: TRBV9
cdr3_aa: CASSVETDSSYEQYF
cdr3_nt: TGTGCCAGCAGCGTGGAGACGGATAGCTCCTACGAGCAGTACTTC

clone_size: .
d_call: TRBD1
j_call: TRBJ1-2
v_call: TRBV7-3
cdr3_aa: CASSFSQGANYGYTF
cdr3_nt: TGTGCCAGCAGCTTCTCCCAGGGGGCTAACTATGGCTACACCTTC

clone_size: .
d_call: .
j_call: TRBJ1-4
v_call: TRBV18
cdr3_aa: CASSKGVATNEKLFF
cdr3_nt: TGTGCCAGCTCGAAAGGGGTTGCAACTAATGAAAAACTGTTTTTT

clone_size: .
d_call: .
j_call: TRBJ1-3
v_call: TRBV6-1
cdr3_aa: CASWTDTGNTIYF
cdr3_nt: TGTGCCTCTTGGACAGATACTGGAAACACCATATATTTT

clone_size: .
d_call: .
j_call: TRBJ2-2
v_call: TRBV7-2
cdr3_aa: CAILNGGRQNTGELFF
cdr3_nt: TGTGCCATCCTGAACGGGGGGCGACAGAACACCGGGGAGCTGTTTTTT

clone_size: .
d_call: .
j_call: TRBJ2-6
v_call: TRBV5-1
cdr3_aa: CASSLARDSVNSGANVLTF
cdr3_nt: TGCGCCAGCAGCTTGGCGCGGGACAGCGTCAACTCTGGGGCCAACGTCCTGACTTTC

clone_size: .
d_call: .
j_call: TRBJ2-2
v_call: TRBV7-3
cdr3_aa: CASSSQRTGELFF
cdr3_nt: TGTGCCAGCAGCTCTCAACGCACCGGGGAGCTGTTTTTT

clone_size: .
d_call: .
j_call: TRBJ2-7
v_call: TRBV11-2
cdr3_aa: CASSFPVLRSYEQYF
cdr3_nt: TGTGCCAGCAGCTTCCCTGTTCTTCGGAGCTACGAGCAGTACTTC

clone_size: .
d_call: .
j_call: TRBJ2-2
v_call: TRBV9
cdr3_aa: CASSVGRGSMVGELFF
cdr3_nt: TGTGCCAGCAGCGTAGGACGAGGGTCTATGGTCGGGGAGCTGTTTTTT

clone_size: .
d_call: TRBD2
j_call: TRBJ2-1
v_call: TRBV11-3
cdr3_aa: CASSLSGFPNEQFF
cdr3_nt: TGTGCCAGCAGCCTTAGCGGGTTTCCCAATGAGCAGTTCTTC

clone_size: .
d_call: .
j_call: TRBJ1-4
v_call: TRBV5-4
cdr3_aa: CASSSLRQVKEKLFF
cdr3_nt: TGTGCCAGCAGCTCACTTAGACAGGTCAAAGAAAAACTGTTTTTT

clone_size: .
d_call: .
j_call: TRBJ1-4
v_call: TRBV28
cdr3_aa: CASSEGGSEKLFF
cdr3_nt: TGTGCCAGCAGTGAGGGGGGAAGTGAAAAACTGTTTTTT

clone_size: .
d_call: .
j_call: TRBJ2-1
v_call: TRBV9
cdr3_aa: CASSLFGTGTLNEQFF
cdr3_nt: TGTGCCAGCAGCTTATTCGGAACAGGAACCCTCAATGAGCAGTTCTTC

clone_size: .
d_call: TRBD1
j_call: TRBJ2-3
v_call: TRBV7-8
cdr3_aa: CASSSFGQGVRDTQYF
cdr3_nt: TGTGCCAGCAGCTCCTTTGGACAGGGGGTTCGAGATACGCAGTATTTT

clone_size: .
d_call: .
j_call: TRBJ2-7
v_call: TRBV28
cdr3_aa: CASRTRLGEQYF
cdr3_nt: TGTGCCAGCCGCACGAGACTAGGCGAGCAGTACTTC

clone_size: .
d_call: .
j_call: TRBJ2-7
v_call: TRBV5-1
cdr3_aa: CASSLEGSQDSYEQYF
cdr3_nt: TGCGCCAGCAGCTTGGAGGGGTCTCAGGACTCCTACGAGCAGTACTTC

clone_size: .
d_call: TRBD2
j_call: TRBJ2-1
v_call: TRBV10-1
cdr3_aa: CASSEKLAGAHEQFF
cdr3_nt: TGCGCCAGCAGTGAAAAACTAGCGGGAGCACATGAGCAGTTCTTC

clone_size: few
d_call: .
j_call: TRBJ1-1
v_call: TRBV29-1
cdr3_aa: CSVQRGGNTEAFF
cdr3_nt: TGCAGCGTTCAAAGGGGCGGTAACACTGAAGCTTTCTTT

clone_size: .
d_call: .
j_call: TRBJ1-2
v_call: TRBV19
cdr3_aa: CASSEAGAYGYTF
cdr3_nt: TGTGCCAGTAGTGAGGCGGGGGCCTATGGCTACACCTTC

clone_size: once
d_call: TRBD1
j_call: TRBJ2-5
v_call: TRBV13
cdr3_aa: CASRPGGWETQYF
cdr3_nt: TGTGCCAGCAGACCAGGGGGCTGGGAGACCCAGTACTTC

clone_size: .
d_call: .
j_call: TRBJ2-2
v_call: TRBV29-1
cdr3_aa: CSVVRERNTGELFF
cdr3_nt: TGCAGCGTTGTAAGGGAAAGGAACACCGGGGAGCTGTTTTTT

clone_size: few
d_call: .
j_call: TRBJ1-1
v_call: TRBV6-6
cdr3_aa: CASSYSEVYREAFF
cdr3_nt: TGTGCCAGCAGTTACTCGGAAGTGTACAGAGAGGCTTTCTTT

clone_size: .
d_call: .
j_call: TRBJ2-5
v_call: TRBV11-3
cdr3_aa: CASSLGRLDGRLQETQYF
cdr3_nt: TGTGCCAGCAGCTTAGGGCGCTTGGACGGAAGGTTACAAGAGACCCAGTACTTC